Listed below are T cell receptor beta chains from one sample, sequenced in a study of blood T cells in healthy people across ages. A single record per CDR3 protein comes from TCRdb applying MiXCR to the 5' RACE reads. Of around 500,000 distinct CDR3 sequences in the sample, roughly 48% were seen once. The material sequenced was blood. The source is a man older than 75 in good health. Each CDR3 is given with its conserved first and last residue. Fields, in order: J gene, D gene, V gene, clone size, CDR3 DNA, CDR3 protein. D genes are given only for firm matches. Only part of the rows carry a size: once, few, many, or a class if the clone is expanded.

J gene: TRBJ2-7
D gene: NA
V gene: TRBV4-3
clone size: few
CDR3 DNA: TGCGCCAGCAGCCAAGATTTAGGGATTGCGTACGAGCAGTACTTC
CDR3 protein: CASSQDLGIAYEQYF

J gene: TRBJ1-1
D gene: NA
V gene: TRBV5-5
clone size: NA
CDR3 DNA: TGTGCCTGCAGCCTGATGGGGAACACTGAAGCTTTCTTT
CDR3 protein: CACSLMGNTEAFF

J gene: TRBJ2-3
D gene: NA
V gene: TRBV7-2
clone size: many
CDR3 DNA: TGTGCCAGCAGCTTTTCAATGAGTGCGCAGTATTTT
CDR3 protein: CASSFSMSAQYF

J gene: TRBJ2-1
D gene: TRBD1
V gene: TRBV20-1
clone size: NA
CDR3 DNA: TGCAGTGCTACCCGGACAGGGGTTCGCAATGAGCAGTTCTTC
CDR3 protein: CSATRTGVRNEQFF

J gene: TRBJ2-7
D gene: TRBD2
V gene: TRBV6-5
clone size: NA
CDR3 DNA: TGTGCCAGCAGTACTAGCGGGGGGGTTTACGAGCAGTACTTC
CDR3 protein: CASSTSGGVYEQYF

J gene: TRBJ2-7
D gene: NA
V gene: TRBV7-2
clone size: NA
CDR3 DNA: TGTGCCAGCAGCTCCGGGCCACAGGGAGTCGACGAGCAGTACTTC
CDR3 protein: CASSSGPQGVDEQYF

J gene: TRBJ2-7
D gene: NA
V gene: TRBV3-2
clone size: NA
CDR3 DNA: TGTGCCAGCAGCCAAGTTCGGCAGTACTTC
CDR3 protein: CASSQVRQYF

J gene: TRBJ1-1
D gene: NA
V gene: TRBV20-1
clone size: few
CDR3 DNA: TGCAGTGCCCCGGCGGCGAGGACTGAAGCTTTCTTT
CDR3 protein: CSAPAARTEAFF

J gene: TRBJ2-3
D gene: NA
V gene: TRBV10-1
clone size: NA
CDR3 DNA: TGCGCCACCTCGCACGGAAGCACAGATACGCAGTATTTT
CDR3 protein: CATSHGSTDTQYF

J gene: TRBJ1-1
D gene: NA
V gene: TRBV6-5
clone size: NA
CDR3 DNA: TGTGCCAGCAGTTACAGGAAAATGAACACTGAAGCTTTCTTT
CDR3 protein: CASSYRKMNTEAFF

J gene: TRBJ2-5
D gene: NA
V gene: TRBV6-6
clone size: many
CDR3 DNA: TGTGCCAGCAGGAACAGGGTCGGGGAGACCCAGTACTTC
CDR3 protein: CASRNRVGETQYF

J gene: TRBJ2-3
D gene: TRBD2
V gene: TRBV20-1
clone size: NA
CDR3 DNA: TGCAGTGCTAAACTAGCGGAGGTTACGCAGTATTTT
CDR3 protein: CSAKLAEVTQYF

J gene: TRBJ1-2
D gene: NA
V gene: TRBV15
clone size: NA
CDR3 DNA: TGTGCCACCAGCAGAGATCGGGCAGATGGCTATGGCTACACCTTC
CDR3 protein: CATSRDRADGYGYTF

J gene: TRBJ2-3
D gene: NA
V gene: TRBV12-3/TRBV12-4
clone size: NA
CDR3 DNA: TGTGCCAGCAGTTTATCCCCTCGGTCTAGCACAGATACGCAGTATTTT
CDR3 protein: CASSLSPRSSTDTQYF

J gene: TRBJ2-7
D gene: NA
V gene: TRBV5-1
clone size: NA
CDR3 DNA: TGCGCCAGCAGTTTGCTCAGTGTCTCCTACGAGCAGTACTTC
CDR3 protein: CASSLLSVSYEQYF

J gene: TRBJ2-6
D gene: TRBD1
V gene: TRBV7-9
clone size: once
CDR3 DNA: TGTGCCAGCAGCTTAGACCCGTGGGACAGCAAGAAGGGGGCCAACGTCCTGACTTTC
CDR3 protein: CASSLDPWDSKKGANVLTF

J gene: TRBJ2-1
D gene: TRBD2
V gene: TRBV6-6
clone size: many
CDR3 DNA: TGTGCCAGCAGTCAGGGACTAGCGGGATACAATGAGCAGTTCTTC
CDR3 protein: CASSQGLAGYNEQFF

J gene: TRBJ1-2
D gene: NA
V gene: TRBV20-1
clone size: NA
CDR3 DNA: TGCAGTGCTAGCGGACCGTCTAACTATGGCTACACCTTC
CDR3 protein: CSASGPSNYGYTF